This T cell receptor beta chain was captured by sequencing in a study of blood T cell repertoires in COVID-19. Germline V gene sequence: CDR1 MNHEY, CDR2 SMNVEV (reference sequence). V shed 5 bases, J shed 5 bases, and the junction held 13 bases outside the gene matches. The CDR3 spans 16 residues. Only in-frame clones appear in the TCRdb table, and some are missing; sequencing was by immunoSEQ multiplex PCR. This table holds 300,000 to 400,000 clones, 88% found once. The sequencing input was PBMCs or T cells enriched from blood (not recorded which). V and J are TRBV27 and TRBJ2-3; 7 bases map to TRBD1. The receptor was derived from a woman aged 18-29 years who had recovered from COVID-19. The CDR3 region is CASSHGQVLGVDTQYF. For the CDR3, the DNA is TGTGCCAGCAGTCACGGACAGGTTCTGGGCGTAGATACGCAGTATTTT.